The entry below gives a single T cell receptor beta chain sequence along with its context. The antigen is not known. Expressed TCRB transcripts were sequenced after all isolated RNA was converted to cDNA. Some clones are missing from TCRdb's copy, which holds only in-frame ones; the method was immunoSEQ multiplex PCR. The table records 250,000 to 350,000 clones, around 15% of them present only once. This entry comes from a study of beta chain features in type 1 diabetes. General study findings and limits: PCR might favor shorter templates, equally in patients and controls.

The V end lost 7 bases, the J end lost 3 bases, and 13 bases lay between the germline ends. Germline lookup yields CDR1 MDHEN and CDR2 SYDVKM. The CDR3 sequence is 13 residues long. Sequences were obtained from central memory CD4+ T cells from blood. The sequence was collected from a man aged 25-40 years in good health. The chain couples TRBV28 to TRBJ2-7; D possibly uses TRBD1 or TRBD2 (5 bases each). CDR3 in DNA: TGTGCCAGCATCGAGGGGCGTAGCTACGAGCAGTACTTC. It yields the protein CASIEGRSYEQYF. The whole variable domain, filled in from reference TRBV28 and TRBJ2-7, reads DVKVTQSSRYLVKRTGEKVFLECVQDMDHENMFWYRQDPGLGLRLIYFSYDVKMKEKGDIPEGYSVSREKKERFSLILESASTNQTSMYLCASIEGRSYEQYFGPGTRLTVT.